This is a list of T cell receptor beta chains from one sample in a study of human T cells and chemical hapten exposure. In TCRdb, the RACE reads were re-called with MiXCR into one record per CDR3 protein. The sample lists 240,000 or so distinct CDR3 sequences; about 9% were seen once. The sample consisted of whole blood, taken in connection with sensitization to the hapten diphenylcyclopropenone (DPC). These receptors were collected from a woman between 40 and 50 years old with alopecia areata. Some clones in this sample may be carry-over from other donors' samples. CDR3s leave out the opening cysteine and the closing phenylalanine or tryptophan. Size tells how often a clone was seen (once, few, many) or the class of an expanded clone, and some rows leave it out.

abundance,v_gene,j_gene,CDR3aa
NA,TRBV28,TRBJ1-1,ASTSAGANTEAF
few,TRBV5-1,TRBJ2-7,ASSPQLAGDGEQY
few,TRBV12-3/TRBV12-4,TRBJ2-3,ASTQSGRASTDTQY
many,TRBV10-3,TRBJ2-3,AISEPQGGTDTQY
many,TRBV24-1,TRBJ2-1,ATSDLKGASGRYNEQF
few,TRBV9,TRBJ2-3,ASSLRLAEDTQY
few,TRBV4-1,TRBJ2-3,ASSQVGQPSDTQY
NA,TRBV27,TRBJ2-7,ASSPSGSGEQY
few,TRBV11-1,TRBJ2-7,ASSVGETFYEQY
NA,TRBV7-7,TRBJ2-5,ASSLGGVAEETQY
NA,TRBV7-2,TRBJ2-5,ASSPPWETQY
NA,TRBV29-1,TRBJ2-7,SVDGRGSEQY
NA,TRBV29-1,TRBJ2-3,STYTDTQY
NA,TRBV10-3,TRBJ1-5,ATRDRGRQPQH
NA,TRBV10-3,TRBJ2-7,AISDYRQGYYEQY
NA,TRBV10-3,TRBJ1-5,AISPRGGFQPQH
few,TRBV10-3,TRBJ2-3,AVAGGPTDTQY
NA,TRBV5-1,TRBJ2-1,ASSSQGGGGEQF
few,TRBV5-1,TRBJ1-5,ASSLTGGGRPQH
few,TRBV6-5,TRBJ1-2,ASSYSLDRSEGYT
few,TRBV27,TRBJ1-2,ASSPIGHLNYGYT
few,TRBV5-1,TRBJ1-5,ASSTGTGPQH
few,TRBV20-1,TRBJ2-2,SARSSGSHTGELF
NA,TRBV4-1,TRBJ1-6,ASSQEHFASPLH
many,TRBV3-1,TRBJ2-5,ASSQGETQY
few,TRBV4-1,TRBJ2-7,ASSQLSGDEQY
NA,TRBV19,TRBJ2-3,ASNKGVITDTQY
few,TRBV27,TRBJ2-7,ASSRGLAGVSEQY
few,TRBV6-5,TRBJ2-6,ASTHFRGAGANVLT
NA,TRBV18,TRBJ2-7,ASSPGTRDRAYEQY
NA,TRBV2,TRBJ2-1,ASTERLAGVVSYNEQF
NA,TRBV27,TRBJ1-6,ASSVRMTNSPLH
few,TRBV10-3,TRBJ2-5,AIRSTGLETQY
few,TRBV6-1,TRBJ1-5,ATRDRGGNQPQH
once,TRBV27,TRBJ2-5,ASSRQVLETQY
few,TRBV7-6,TRBJ2-7,ASSLFAGTSSYEQY
NA,TRBV18,TRBJ2-7,ASSPSGLVAGAYEQY
few,TRBV4-2,TRBJ2-1,ASSQDTSGRLREQF
few,TRBV6-5,TRBJ2-3,ASSYSGLAGGRDTQY
few,TRBV12-3/TRBV12-4,TRBJ2-2,ASSLLQGSGELF
many,TRBV7-7,TRBJ2-5,ASSLLGKQETQY
few,TRBV5-1,TRBJ2-2,ASSLESLNTGELF
NA,TRBV5-1,TRBJ2-3,ASSFGQDTDTQY
few,TRBV11-3,TRBJ2-7,ASSLVAWEQY
NA,TRBV20-1,TRBJ1-5,SASLGQIGQPQH
NA,TRBV7-9,TRBJ2-1,ASSLADNEQF
few,TRBV7-2,TRBJ2-5,ASSPGADQETQY
few,TRBV4-2,TRBJ2-1,ASSQGGVAYNEQF
NA,TRBV10-3,TRBJ1-2,AISDRTALAGKVLGGYT
NA,TRBV6-2/TRBV6-3,TRBJ1-1,ASSSQANTEAF
NA,TRBV27,TRBJ2-7,ASRGSGLAGGRAYEQY
few,TRBV27,TRBJ2-1,ASATPRQYNEQF
few,TRBV18,TRBJ1-4,ASSPQRESNEKLF
few,TRBV12-3/TRBV12-4,TRBJ1-6,ASSPGQGLGSPLH
few,TRBV6-2/TRBV6-3,TRBJ2-5,ASSYPRGQY
NA,TRBV29-1,TRBJ2-1,SVAYGYNEQF
few,TRBV2,TRBJ2-1,ASSSLRANEQF
few,TRBV29-1,TRBJ2-3,SVELTDTQY
NA,TRBV7-2,TRBJ2-3,ASSLARTLDTQY